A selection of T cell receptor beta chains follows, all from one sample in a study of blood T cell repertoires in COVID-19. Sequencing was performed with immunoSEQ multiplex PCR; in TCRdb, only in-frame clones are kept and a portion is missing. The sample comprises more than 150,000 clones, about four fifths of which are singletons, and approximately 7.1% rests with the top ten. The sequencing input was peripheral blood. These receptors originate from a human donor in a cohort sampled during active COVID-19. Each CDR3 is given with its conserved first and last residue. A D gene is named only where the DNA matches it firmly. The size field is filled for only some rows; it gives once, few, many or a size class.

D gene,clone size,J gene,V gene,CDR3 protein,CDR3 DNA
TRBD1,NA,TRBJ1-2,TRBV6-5,CASRRTGEVRGYTF,TGTGCCAGCAGGAGGACAGGGGAGGTGAGAGGCTACACCTTC
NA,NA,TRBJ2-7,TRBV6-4,CASSEPGVSYEQYF,TGTGCCAGCAGTGAGCCAGGGGTCTCCTACGAGCAGTACTTC
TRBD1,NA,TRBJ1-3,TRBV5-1,CASREGDRISGNTIYF,TGCGCCAGCAGAGAGGGGGACAGGATCTCTGGAAACACCATATATTTT
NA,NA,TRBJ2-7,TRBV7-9,CASSLGPISYEQYF,TGTGCCAGCAGCTTAGGGCCCATCTCCTACGAGCAGTACTTC
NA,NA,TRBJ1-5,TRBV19,CASSLVRAVGQPQHF,TGTGCCAGTAGTCTGGTCAGGGCGGTAGGTCAGCCCCAGCATTTT
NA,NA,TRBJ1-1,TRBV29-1,CSVEERGKSDSTEAFF,TGCAGCGTCGAGGAGAGGGGGAAATCTGATAGCACTGAAGCTTTCTTT
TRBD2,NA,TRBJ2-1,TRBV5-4,CASSLITSGGNNEQFF,TGTGCCAGCAGCCTCATAACTAGCGGGGGGAACAATGAGCAGTTCTTC
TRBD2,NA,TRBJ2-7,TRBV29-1,CSVASGDSYEQYF,TGCAGCGTTGCCAGCGGGGATTCCTACGAGCAGTACTTC
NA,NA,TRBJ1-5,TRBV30,CAWKGRGNQPQHF,TGTGCCTGGAAGGGCAGGGGCAATCAGCCCCAGCATTTT
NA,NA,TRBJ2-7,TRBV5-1,CASSLSSSYEQYF,TGCGCCAGCAGCCTCTCCAGTTCCTACGAGCAGTACTTC
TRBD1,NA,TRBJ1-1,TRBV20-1,CSASIQGITEAFF,TGCAGTGCTAGTATACAGGGGATCACTGAAGCTTTCTTT
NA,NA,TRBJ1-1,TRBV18,CASSPAGGVNTEAFF,TGTGCCAGCTCACCAGCCGGGGGAGTGAACACTGAAGCTTTCTTT
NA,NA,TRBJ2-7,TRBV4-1,CASSQDRGEQYF,TGCGCCAGCAGCCAAGATCGGGGTGAGCAGTACTTC
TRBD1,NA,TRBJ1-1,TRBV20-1,CSASSDRDWTEAFF,TGCAGTGCTAGTTCAGACAGGGATTGGACTGAAGCTTTCTTT
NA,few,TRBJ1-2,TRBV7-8,CASSLERGYGYTF,TGTGCCAGCAGCTTAGAACGCGGGTATGGCTACACCTTC
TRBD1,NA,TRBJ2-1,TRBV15,CATRTDREISYNEQFF,TGTGCCACAAGAACCGACAGGGAGATATCCTACAATGAGCAGTTCTTC
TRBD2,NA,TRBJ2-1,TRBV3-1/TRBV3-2,CASSQLAGGPWNEQFF,TGTGCCAGCAGCCAGCTAGCGGGGGGGCCTTGGAATGAGCAGTTCTTC
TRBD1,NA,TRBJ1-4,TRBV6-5,CASSETGGGEKLFF,TGTGCCAGCAGCGAGACAGGGGGAGGTGAAAAACTGTTTTTT
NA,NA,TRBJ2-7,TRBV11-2,CASSPDPGGAYEQYF,TGTGCCAGCAGCCCGGACCCCGGGGGAGCCTACGAGCAGTACTTC
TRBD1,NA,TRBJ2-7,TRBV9,CASSLGQGQYEQYF,TGTGCCAGCAGCTTGGGACAGGGGCAATACGAGCAGTACTTC
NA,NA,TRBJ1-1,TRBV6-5,CASSPVFPNTEAFF,TGTGCCAGCAGCCCGGTCTTCCCGAACACTGAAGCTTTCTTT
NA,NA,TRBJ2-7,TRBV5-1,CASSFLAYEQYF,TGCGCCAGCAGCTTCCTCGCCTACGAGCAGTACTTC
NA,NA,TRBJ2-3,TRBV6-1,CASSEGPSSSDTQYF,TGTGCCAGCAGTGAAGGGCCTAGTAGTTCGGATACGCAGTATTTT
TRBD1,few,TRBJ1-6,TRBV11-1,CASSSGTAQNSPLHF,TGTGCCAGCAGCTCAGGGACAGCCCAAAATTCACCCCTCCACTTT
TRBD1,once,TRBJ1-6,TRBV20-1,CSASGRQGNSPLHF,TGCAGTGCTAGTGGTAGACAGGGGAATTCACCCCTCCACTTT
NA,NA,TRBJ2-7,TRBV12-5,CASGLGTAFYEQYF,TGTGCTAGTGGTTTGGGAACAGCATTCTACGAGCAGTACTTC
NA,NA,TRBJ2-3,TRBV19,CASSQDYGTRDPDTQYF,TGTGCCAGTAGTCAGGACTACGGGACGCGGGACCCGGATACGCAGTATTTT
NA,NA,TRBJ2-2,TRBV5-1,CASSLGTVNTGELFF,TGCGCCAGCAGCTTGGGGACAGTTAACACCGGGGAGCTGTTTTTT
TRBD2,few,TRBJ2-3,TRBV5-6,CASSFRLAGGIDTQYF,TGTGCCAGCAGCTTCCGGCTAGCGGGGGGAATAGATACGCAGTATTTT
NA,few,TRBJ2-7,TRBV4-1,CASSQVVRGYEQYF,TGCGCCAGCAGCCAAGTCGTCAGGGGTTACGAGCAGTACTTC
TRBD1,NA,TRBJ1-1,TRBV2,CASSDFGDREAFF,TGTGCCAGCAGTGATTTTGGGGACAGGGAAGCTTTCTTT
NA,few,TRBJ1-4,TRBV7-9,CASSFTDRFALNEKLFF,TGTGCCAGCAGCTTCACGGACAGATTCGCCCTTAATGAAAAACTGTTTTTT
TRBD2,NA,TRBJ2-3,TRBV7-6,CASSLGGGGTDTQYF,TGTGCCAGCAGCTTGGGTGGGGGGGGCACAGATACGCAGTATTTT
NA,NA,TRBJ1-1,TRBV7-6,CASSLGAGANTEAFF,TGTGCCAGCAGCTTAGGGGCAGGCGCGAACACTGAAGCTTTCTTT
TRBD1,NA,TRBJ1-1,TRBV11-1,CASIGTGATGAFF,TGTGCCAGCATCGGGACAGGGGCCACCGGAGCTTTCTTT
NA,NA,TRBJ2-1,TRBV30,CAWSPTGSEQFF,TGTGCCTGGAGTCCCACAGGGAGTGAGCAGTTCTTC
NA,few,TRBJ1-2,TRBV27,CASSLQGDYGYTF,TGTGCCAGCAGTTTACAGGGCGACTATGGCTACACCTTC
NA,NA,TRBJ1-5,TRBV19,CASSMLGNQPQHF,TGTGCCAGTAGTATGTTAGGCAATCAGCCCCAGCATTTT
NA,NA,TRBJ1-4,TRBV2,CASSGTRQTGKLFF,TGTGCCAGCAGTGGGACGCGACAGACGGGAAAACTGTTTTTT
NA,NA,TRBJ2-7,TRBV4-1,CASSQDYLEGTTYEQYF,TGCGCCAGCAGCCAAGATTATTTGGAGGGAACGACCTACGAGCAGTACTTC
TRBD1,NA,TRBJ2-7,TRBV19,CASSMGQATYEQYF,TGTGCCAGTAGTATGGGACAGGCTACCTACGAGCAGTACTTC
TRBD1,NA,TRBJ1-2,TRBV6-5,CASTGTGYPYGYTF,TGTGCCAGCACTGGGACAGGCTATCCCTATGGCTACACCTTC
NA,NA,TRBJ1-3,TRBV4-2,CASRLRMADTGPSGNTIYF,TGTGCCAGCAGACTAAGGATGGCCGACACAGGGCCCTCTGGAAACACCATATATTTT
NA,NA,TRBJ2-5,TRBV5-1,CASRFNGETQYF,TGCGCCAGCAGATTCAACGGAGAGACCCAGTACTTC
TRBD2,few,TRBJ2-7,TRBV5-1,CASSPTTSGGDEQYF,TGCGCCAGCAGTCCTACCACTAGCGGGGGGGACGAGCAGTACTTC
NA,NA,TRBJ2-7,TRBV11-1,CASSRTGGAEQYF,TGTGCCAGCAGCAGAACAGGGGGGGCCGAGCAGTACTTC
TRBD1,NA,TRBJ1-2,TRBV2,CASSGIRTGQYGYTF,TGTGCCAGCAGTGGTATTAGGACAGGACAGTATGGCTACACCTTC
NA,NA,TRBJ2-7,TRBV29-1,CSVWGATYEQYF,TGCAGCGTTTGGGGCGCAACCTACGAGCAGTACTTC
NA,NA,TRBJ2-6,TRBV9,CASSYGQFSSGANVLTF,TGTGCCAGCAGCTACGGACAGTTCAGCTCTGGGGCCAACGTCCTGACTTTC
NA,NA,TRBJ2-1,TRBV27,CASSLIVFSEQFF,TGTGCCAGCAGTTTAATCGTCTTCAGTGAGCAGTTCTTC
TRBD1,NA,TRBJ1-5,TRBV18,CASSPRDRVGSNQPQHF,TGTGCCAGCTCACCTCGGGACAGGGTAGGGTCGAATCAGCCCCAGCATTTT
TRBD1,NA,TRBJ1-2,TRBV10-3,CAISESGGQGSYGYTF,TGTGCCATCAGTGAGTCAGGGGGACAGGGGAGCTATGGCTACACCTTC